This T cell receptor beta chain is drawn from a study of early T cells in non-severe SARS-CoV-2 infection. cDNA molecules, individually, were tagged with unique molecular identifiers. From the 5' RACE reads, TCRdb called clonotypes with MiXCR, one entry per CDR3 protein. Of 30,000 or so distinct CDR3 sequences in the sample, roughly 7.2% were seen once. This clonotype showed up many times. The antigen is unknown. This CDR3 region has 14 residues. Germline CDR1 SGHRS, CDR2 YFSETQ. The trim removed 1 base at V and 6 bases at J, leaving 5 bases unmatched. Overall study results and limits: Reliance on VDJdb matching favored anti-spike CD8 responses; private and CD4 specificities were missed.

The rearrangement joins TRBV5-1 to TRBJ1-2; 8 nucleotides align to TRBD1. The specimen sequenced was whole blood. The receptor was isolated from an adult who was a healthcare worker with PCR-confirmed SARS-CoV-2 infection or an uninfected control (not recorded which). In nucleotides, the CDR3 is TGCGCCAGCAGCTTGTCAGGGGGCTGGAATGGCTACACCTTC. Translated, it gives CASSLSGGWNGYTF. The full variable domain, in which reference TRBV5-1 and TRBJ1-2 provide the parts outside the CDR3, is KAGVTQTPRYLIKTRGQQVTLSCSPISGHRSVSWYQQTPGQGLQFLFEYFSETQRNKGNFPGRFSGRQFSNSRSEMNVSTLELGDSALYLCASSLSGGWNGYTFGSGTRLTVV.